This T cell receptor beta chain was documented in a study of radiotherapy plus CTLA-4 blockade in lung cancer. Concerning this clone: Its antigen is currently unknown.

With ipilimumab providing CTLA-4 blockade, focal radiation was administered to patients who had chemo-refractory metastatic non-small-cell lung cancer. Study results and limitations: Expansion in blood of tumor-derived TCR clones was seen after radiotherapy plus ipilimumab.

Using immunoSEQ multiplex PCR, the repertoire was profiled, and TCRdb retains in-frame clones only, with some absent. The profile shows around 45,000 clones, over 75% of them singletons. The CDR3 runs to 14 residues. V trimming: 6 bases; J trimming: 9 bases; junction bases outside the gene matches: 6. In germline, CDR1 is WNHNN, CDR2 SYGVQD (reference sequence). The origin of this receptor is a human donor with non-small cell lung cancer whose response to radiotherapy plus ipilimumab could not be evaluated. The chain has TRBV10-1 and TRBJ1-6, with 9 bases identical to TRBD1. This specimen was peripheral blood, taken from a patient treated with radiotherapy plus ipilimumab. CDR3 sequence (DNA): TGCGCCAGCAGCTCGGGACAGGGAGGTTCACCCCTCCACTTT. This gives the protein CASSSGQGGSPLHF.